The TCR beta chain under discussion was sequenced for a study of cytomegalovirus exposure and HLA in healthy donors. Points on this clone: Its antigen is not known.

Study results and limitations: In a later analysis, productive TCRs from donors in an Asian-associated ancestry cluster reportedly carried fewer N-insertions than the cohort mean.

It was with 60 Vbeta and 13 Jbeta primers that the PCR ran. Measured with immunoSEQ multiplex PCR; TCRdb has only the in-frame clones, and not every one. The sample lists about 120,000 clones; around 78% were seen once. The ends lost 10 bases at V and 6 bases at J; junction bases unmatched: 13. The CDR3 spans 15 residues. CDR1 and CDR2 (germline): MNHEY, SMNVEV (reference sequence). The J gene is TRBJ2-2, the V gene TRBV27, with 8 positions matching TRBD1. The receptor was isolated from a woman aged 25-40 years in good health and CMV-seropositive. The sample was PBMCs. The CDR3, as DNA: TGTGCCACCCGGAGGGCAGGGGGCTTTGCCGGGGAGCTGTTTTTT. Its translation is CATRRAGGFAGELFF.